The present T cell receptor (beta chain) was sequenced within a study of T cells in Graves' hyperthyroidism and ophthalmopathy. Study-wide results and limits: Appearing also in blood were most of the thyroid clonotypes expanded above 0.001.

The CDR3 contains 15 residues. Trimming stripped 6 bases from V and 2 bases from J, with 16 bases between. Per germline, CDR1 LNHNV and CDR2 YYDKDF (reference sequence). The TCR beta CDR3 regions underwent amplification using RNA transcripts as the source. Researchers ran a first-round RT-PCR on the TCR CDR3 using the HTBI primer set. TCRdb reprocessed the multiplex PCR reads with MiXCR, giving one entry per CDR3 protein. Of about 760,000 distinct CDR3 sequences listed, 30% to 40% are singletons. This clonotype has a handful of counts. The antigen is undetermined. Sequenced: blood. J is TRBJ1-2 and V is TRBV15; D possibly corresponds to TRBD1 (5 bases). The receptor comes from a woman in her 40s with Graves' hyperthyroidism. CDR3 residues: CATRLLEGLNYGYTF. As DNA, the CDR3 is TGTGCCACCAGATTATTGGAGGGGTTGAACTATGGCTACACCTTC.